Below, 19 T cell receptor beta chains from the same sample are listed, as sequenced in a study of T cell responses to AZD1222 COVID-19 vaccine. Profiling relied on immunoSEQ multiplex PCR, and the TCRdb table lists in-frame clones only, not all of them. Of around 66,000 clones listed, 88% were seen once; the top ten hold around 4.9%. This sample comprised peripheral blood, obtained 28 days after the second dose of the MenACWY control vaccine. All receptors come from an adult who received the MenACWY meningococcal vaccine as a control.

This chain uses TRBV7-8 with TRBJ1-1; D perhaps matches TRBD1 (6 bases). Germline V gene lookup returns CDR1 SGHVS and CDR2 FQNEAQ. Trimming removed 0 bases from V and 5 bases from J, with 10 bases in between. This CDR3 contains 14 residues. CDR3 in amino acids: CASSLATGGTEAFF. CDR3 nucleotides: TGTGCCAGCAGCTTAGCGACAGGTGGGACTGAAGCTTTCTTT.

This clone qualifies as medium-sized. The chain carries TRBV11-2 and TRBJ1-4; D unresolved. Germline lookup yields CDR1 SGHAT and CDR2 FQNNGV. V shed 4 bases and J shed 6 bases, with 18 bases lying between them. The CDR3 is 16 residues long. The CDR3 coding sequence is TGTGCCAGCAGCTCCCCCGTTTCGGGTTGGGATGAAAAACTGTTTTTT. It yields the protein CASSSPVSGWDEKLFF.

The chain employs TRBV5-4 and TRBJ1-2; D is undetermined. V was clipped by 1 base and J by 3 bases, with 16 bases between them. The CDR3 runs to 16 residues. Germline V lookup: CDR1 SGHNT, CDR2 YYREEE (reference sequence). The CDR3 loop is CASSLSVRPVDYGYTF. CDR3 coding DNA: TGTGCCAGCAGCTTGAGTGTCCGACCGGTCGACTATGGCTACACCTTC.

This chain links TRBV19 with TRBJ1-5; no definite D call. Germline V gene lookup returns CDR1 LNHDA and CDR2 SQIVND (reference sequence). The CDR3 runs 15 residues. V was trimmed by 1 base and J by 1 base, leaving 8 bases between them. This CDR3 reads CASSIGRGSNQPQHF. CDR3 coding DNA: TGTGCCAGTAGTATAGGACGAGGGAGCAATCAGCCCCAGCATTTT. The full variable domain, with the rest looked up from reference TRBV19 and TRBJ1-5, is DGGITQSPKYLFRKEGQNVTLSCEQNLNHDAMYWYRQDPGQGLRLIYYSQIVNDFQKGDIAEGYSVSREKKESFPLTVTSAQKNPTAFYLCASSIGRGSNQPQHFGDGTRLSIL.

The chain links TRBV28 to TRBJ1-2; a possible D gene is TRBD1 (5 bases). Trimming left V 7 bases short and J 5 bases short, with 11 bases between. Germline CDR1 reads MDHEN; CDR2 reads SYDVKM. The CDR3 spans 12 residues. The CDR3 loop reads CASTGAGYGYTF. The DNA for the CDR3 is TGTGCCAGCACCGGGGCAGGGTATGGCTACACCTTC.

The chain recombines TRBV5-1 with TRBJ2-6; D is unresolved. CDR3 length equals 16 residues. The V end lost 1 base, the J end lost 4 bases, and 12 bases lay between the germline ends. The germline CDR1 and CDR2 sequences are SGHRS and YFSETQ. The DNA for the CDR3 is TGCGCCAGCAGCTTGATAACGGCGTCAGGGGCCAACGTCCTGACTTTC. Amino acid sequence: CASSLITASGANVLTF.

The chain combines TRBV4-1 with TRBJ2-5, with D possibly TRBD2 on 6 matching bases. This CDR3 contains 14 residues. The germline CDR1 and CDR2 sequences are MGHRA and YSYEKL. The V end was cut by 7 bases, the J end by 4 bases, with 16 bases between. The CDR3 sequence: CASKLGLAGETQYF. The DNA for the CDR3 is TGCGCCAGCAAATTGGGACTGGCGGGAGAGACCCAGTACTTC.

The chain is built from TRBV14 and TRBJ1-1; D is perhaps TRBD1 (5 bases). Looked up from germline, CDR1 is SGHDN and CDR2 is FVKESK. V was shortened by 1 base and J by 4 bases, with 13 bases between the two germline ends. CDR3 length: 15 residues. The CDR3 loop reads CASSQAISGTTEAFF. CDR3 bases: TGTGCCAGCAGCCAAGCTATTTCAGGGACCACTGAAGCTTTCTTT.

This chain connects TRBV7-3 to TRBJ2-2, with 9 bases aligning to TRBD1. Trimming at V came to 5 bases and at J to 3 bases, leaving 7 bases not matched to a gene. The length of the CDR3 is 16 residues. Germline V CDR1 and CDR2: SGHTA, FQGTGA. Here the CDR3 DNA reads TGTGCCAGCAGCCCGTACAGGGGGCGCTACACCGGGGAGCTGTTTTTT. This translates into CASSPYRGRYTGELFF.

This chain connects TRBV7-9 to TRBJ2-2, with 8 bases identical to TRBD1. Germline V gene data show CDR1 as SEHNR and CDR2 as FQNEAQ (reference sequence). V gave up 0 bases and J gave up 4 bases; unmatched junction bases: 13. The CDR3 runs to 19 residues. CDR3 in amino acids: CASSLATRRTGSITGELFF. CDR3 nucleotides: TGTGCCAGCAGCTTAGCGACTAGGCGGACAGGGTCAATCACCGGGGAGCTGTTTTTT.

The rearrangement uses TRBV18 and TRBJ2-7, with D possibly matching TRBD2 (5 bases). The CDR3 has 13 amino acids. V shed 6 bases and J shed 6 bases, with 15 bases lying between them. CDR1 and CDR2 (germline): KGHSH, LQKENI. In nucleotides, the CDR3 is TGTGCCAGCTCCCCTGATTTCGGGATCGAGCAGTACTTC. The encoded protein is CASSPDFGIEQYF.

This chain joins TRBV27 and TRBJ1-2, with TRBD1 matching over 8 bases. This CDR3 is 15 amino acids long. Germline CDR1 is MNHEY and CDR2 is SMNVEV (reference sequence). V was clipped by 5 bases and J by 4 bases; unmatched bases: 9. The CDR3 here is CASSPRTGLVYGYTF. CDR3 nucleotides: TGTGCCAGCAGTCCCCGGACAGGGTTGGTCTATGGCTACACCTTC.

This chain connects TRBV5-4 to TRBJ2-5; perhaps TRBD1 as D (6 bases). This CDR3 is 18 amino acids long. V was shortened by 3 bases and J by 5 bases, with 26 bases between the two germline ends. CDR1 is SGHNT and CDR2 is YYREEE in the germline V gene (reference sequence). As DNA, the CDR3 is TGTGCCAGCAGCTCCCCCATTGACAGGTTAACCCTCGGGGAGACCCAGTACTTC. As protein: CASSSPIDRLTLGETQYF.

The chain links TRBV6-1 to TRBJ2-5, with D tentatively TRBD2 (6 bases). Germline CDR1 is MNHNS and CDR2 is SASEGT. The length of the CDR3 is 14 residues. Trimming took 3 bases from V and 6 from J, leaving 14 bases between them. CDR3: CASSDRPGVQTQYF. The CDR3 coding sequence is TGTGCCAGCAGTGATCGGCCGGGGGTGCAGACCCAGTACTTC.

Only one count was recorded for this clone. V gene TRBV6-5 combines with J gene TRBJ1-2; D remains unclear. The V end lost 6 bases, the J end lost 8 bases, and 19 bases lay between the germline ends. CDR3 length: 14 residues. CDR1 and CDR2 from the germline V gene are MNHEY and SVGAGI. The CDR3 sequence is CASSQRWGEDGYTF. CDR3 DNA sequence: TGTGCCAGCAGCCAGAGGTGGGGAGAGGACGGCTACACCTTC.

The table lists this clone with a count of one. The rearrangement joins TRBV3-1 (or the pseudogene TRBV3-2) to TRBJ1-3; D gene ambiguous. The CDR3 extends over 15 amino acids. Per germline, CDR1 LGHDT and CDR2 YNNKEL (reference sequence). With 0 bases removed from V and 3 bases from J, the gap between germline ends came to 9 bases. The CDR3 DNA is TGTGCCAGCAGCCAAGATCCCGGCGTTGGAAACACCATATATTTT. It specifies CASSQDPGVGNTIYF.

J is TRBJ1-5 and V is TRBV6-2 or TRBV6-3; the D is unclear. This CDR3 spans 15 amino acids. Trimming shortened V by 6 bases and J by 1 base, and 13 bases separated the two germline ends. Germline V CDR1 and CDR2: MNHEY, SVGEGT. The CDR3 coding sequence is TGTGCCAGCAGCTCTCCGACGGTCAGCAATCAGCCCCAGCATTTT. Encoded protein: CASSSPTVSNQPQHF.

V usage is TRBV5-1 and J usage is TRBJ1-1, with D unresolved. Germline V gives CDR1 SGHRS, CDR2 YFSETQ. The ends were cut back, 0 bases at V and 5 bases at J, with 14 bases in the middle. This CDR3 spans 15 amino acids. CDR3 sequence (DNA): TGCGCCAGCAGCTTGGAGGGCGGGTACGGGACTGAAGCTTTCTTT. Its protein is CASSLEGGYGTEAFF.

The chain combines TRBV5-4 with TRBJ2-3; 7 bases are a match to TRBD2. CDR3 size: 14 residues. The germline V gene has CDR1 SGHNT and CDR2 YYREEE (reference sequence). The V and J ends lost 2 bases and 6 bases, in that order; junction bases with no gene match: 6. CDR3 coding DNA: TGTGCCAGCAGCTTTTCGGGGGGTACTGATACGCAGTATTTT. Its translation: CASSFSGGTDTQYF.